Listed here are 22 T cell receptor beta chains from one sample, sequenced in a study of PD-L1 blockade in urothelial cancer. Only in-frame clones appear in the TCRdb table, and some are missing; sequencing was by immunoSEQ multiplex PCR. The table has about 88,000 clones, more than 90% seen once; the top ten hold roughly 10%. The specimen comprised PBMCs, sampled around atezolizumab (anti-PD-L1) treatment. Every receptor here comes from a man between 60 and 75 years old with urothelial cancer.

In this sample, this clone turned up a few times. The chain combines TRBV7-6 with TRBJ2-7, with D unresolved. The CDR3 totals 14 residues. The V and J ends lost 1 base and 0 bases respectively, with 7 bases between them. Germline assignment: CDR1 SGHVS and CDR2 FNYEAQ. The CDR3 sequence is CASSLGTYSYEQYF. CDR3 DNA sequence: TGTGCCAGCAGCTTAGGCACCTACTCCTACGAGCAGTACTTC.

Written as DNA, the CDR3 is TGCGCCAGCAGCCAAGAAGGGACAGGGAGGGCTCAGCCCCAGCATTTT. Amino acid sequence: CASSQEGTGRAQPQHF. This chain joins TRBV4-1 and TRBJ1-5; 9 bases map to TRBD1. The length of the CDR3 is 16 residues. Germline values: CDR1 MGHRA, CDR2 YSYEKL. V lost 0 bases and J lost 6; bases outside the gene matches: 6.

V usage is TRBV2 and J usage is TRBJ2-3; 8 bases line up with TRBD2. Germline CDR1 SNHLY, CDR2 FYNNEI. V was pared by 7 bases and J by 2 bases, with 5 bases of the junction left unmatched. CDR3 length equals 14 residues. Written as DNA, the CDR3 is TGTGCCAGCAAAATAGCGGGATCCACAGATACGCAGTATTTT. Its translation: CASKIAGSTDTQYF.

The chain links TRBV6-1 to TRBJ1-5; D might be TRBD1 (6 bases). Trimming stripped 2 bases from V and 7 bases from J, with 18 bases between. The CDR3 consists of 16 residues. Germline-derived CDR1 and CDR2 are MNHNS and SASEGT. The DNA for the CDR3 is TGTGCCAGCAGTGAATTTGGGGGCGGGGGAAACCAGCCCCAGCATTTT. It yields the protein CASSEFGGGGNQPQHF.

This clone was picked up one time. The J gene is TRBJ2-7, the V gene TRBV4-3; no clear D gene. This CDR3 contains 15 residues. The V end lost 0 bases, the J end lost 2 bases, and 11 bases lay between the germline ends. Germline CDR1 reads LGHNA; CDR2 reads YSLEER. The CDR3 sequence is CASSQDYYTTYEQYF. As DNA, the CDR3 is TGCGCCAGCAGCCAAGACTACTACACGACCTACGAGCAGTACTTC.

This rearrangement joins TRBV4-1 to TRBJ1-5; 9 nucleotides line up with TRBD1. The CDR3 extends over 16 amino acids. The germline V gene encodes CDR1 MGHRA and CDR2 YSYEKL. The trim removed 0 bases at V and 5 bases at J, leaving 5 bases unmatched. This chain's CDR3 is CASSQDIGQGHQPQHF. DNA for the CDR3: TGCGCCAGCAGCCAAGACATAGGACAGGGGCATCAGCCCCAGCATTTT.

This clone was observed a single time. The rearrangement joins TRBV4-2 to TRBJ2-5, with TRBD2 matching over 10 bases. J lost 4 bases, V lost 0 bases, and 2 bases had no gene match. This CDR3 has 15 amino acids. Germline-derived CDR1 and CDR2 are LGHNA and YNFKEQ. CDR3 loop: CASSQELAGIETQYF. The CDR3 DNA reads TGTGCCAGCAGCCAAGAACTAGCGGGGATAGAGACCCAGTACTTC.

The chain uses TRBV2 and TRBJ1-3; maybe TRBD1 (6 bases). The CDR3 covers 15 residues. Looked up from germline, CDR1 is SNHLY and CDR2 is FYNNEI. Between the trimmed V and J ends, which lost 6 bases and 2 bases, there was a span of 14 bases. The CDR3 sequence is CASRKQGATGNTIYF. In nucleotides, the CDR3 is TGTGCCAGCAGAAAACAGGGAGCAACTGGAAACACCATATATTTT.

The chain employs TRBV18 and TRBJ2-7; TRBD1 matches 11 bases. Germline assignment: CDR1 KGHSH and CDR2 LQKENI. The CDR3 extends over 13 amino acids. V gave up 5 bases and J gave up 3 bases; unmatched junction bases: 0. CDR3 protein: CASSGTGGYEQYF. The DNA for the CDR3 is TGTGCCAGCTCAGGGACAGGGGGCTACGAGCAGTACTTC.

The chain links TRBV4-3 to TRBJ1-2; TRBD1 matches at 9 bases. V dropped 4 bases and J dropped 7; count of bases not matched to a gene: 7. Germline V gives CDR1 LGHNA, CDR2 YSLEER. The CDR3 runs to 14 residues. In DNA, the CDR3 is TGCGCCAGCAGCCCCCTACAGGGGGCGGGTGGCTACACCTTC. Residues: CASSPLQGAGGYTF.

This clone was counted a single time. The chain joins TRBV5-1 to TRBJ2-3; unclear D gene. CDR1 and CDR2 from the germline V gene are SGHRS and YFSETQ. This CDR3 region has 13 residues. V lost 3 bases to trimming and J lost 5 bases, with 10 bases between them. This chain's CDR3 is CASSSIPGDTQYF. The CDR3 DNA sequence: TGCGCCAGCAGCTCTATTCCGGGAGATACGCAGTATTTT. Supplemented by reference TRBV5-1 and TRBJ2-3, the full variable domain reads KAGVTQTPRYLIKTRGQQVTLSCSPISGHRSVSWYQQTPGQGLQFLFEYFSETQRNKGNFPGRFSGRQFSNSRSEMNVSTLELGDSALYLCASSSIPGDTQYFGPGTRLTVL.

The rearrangement links TRBV10-3 to TRBJ2-1; TRBD2 is a possible D gene (5 bases). Germline values: CDR1 ENHRY, CDR2 SYGVKD. This CDR3 spans 14 amino acids. V was trimmed by 10 bases and J by 2 bases, leaving 15 bases between them. DNA of the CDR3: TGTGCCACCTTTACGACTAATCCCTACAATGAGCAGTTCTTC. It is translated as CATFTTNPYNEQFF.

CDR3 sequence (DNA): TGTGCCAGCAGCGGAGAAACAGGGAATTCACCCCTCCACTTT. Translation: CASSGETGNSPLHF. This chain joins TRBV9 and TRBJ1-6, with D perhaps matching TRBD1 (6 bases). Between the trimmed V and J ends, which lost 3 bases and 7 bases, there was a span of 11 bases. This CDR3 is built from 14 residues. CDR1 is SGDLS, CDR2 YYNGEE, per germline.

The chain couples TRBV9 to TRBJ2-2, with TRBD2 matching 14 bases. Germline-derived CDR1 and CDR2 are SGDLS and YYNGEE. The CDR3 length is 19 residues. With V trimmed by 3 bases and J by 4 bases, 11 bases remained unmatched. CDR3 bases: TGTGCCAGCAGCGGATACCAGACTAGCGGGGGGGCGGGCACCGGGGAGCTGTTTTTT. Its protein is CASSGYQTSGGAGTGELFF.

The chain recombines TRBV6-1 with TRBJ1-3; D is perhaps TRBD1 (5 bases). The V and J ends lost 0 bases and 1 base respectively, with 13 bases between them. There are 17 residues in the CDR3. Germline V CDR1 and CDR2: MNHNS, SASEGT. The chain's CDR3 is CASSEAGFRVSGNTIYF. The CDR3 DNA reads TGTGCCAGCAGTGAAGCAGGTTTCAGGGTATCTGGAAACACCATATATTTT.

The V and J genes are TRBV30 and TRBJ2-3; 7 bases match TRBD1. V shed 8 bases and J 0 bases; nucleotides not matched to a gene: 8. Germline V lookup: CDR1 GTSNPN, CDR2 SVGIG (reference sequence). This CDR3 has 14 amino acids. The CDR3 loop reads CAGGTGASTDTQYF. The CDR3 DNA sequence: TGTGCCGGGGGTACAGGGGCTAGCACAGATACGCAGTATTTT.

The chain uses TRBV18 and TRBJ1-1, with D possibly TRBD1 on 5 matching bases. This CDR3 is built from 14 residues. V gave up 6 bases and J gave up 0 bases, with 11 bases separating them. Germline V lookup: CDR1 KGHSH, CDR2 LQKENI. This CDR3 is CASSSDNMNTEAFF. The CDR3 coding sequence is TGTGCCAGCTCGTCGGACAACATGAACACTGAAGCTTTCTTT.

V usage is TRBV6-6 and J usage is TRBJ2-3, with D uncertain. CDR1 is MNHNY and CDR2 is SVGAGI in the germline V gene (reference sequence). With 2 bases removed from V and 3 bases from J, the gap between germline ends came to 6 bases. This CDR3 is 13 amino acids long. DNA of the CDR3: TGTGCCAGCAGTTACCGAGAAACAGATACGCAGTATTTT. Protein sequence: CASSYRETDTQYF.

In this sample, this clone turned up a few times. The rearrangement uses TRBV6-5 and TRBJ1-6; 10 bases align to TRBD1. Germline CDR1 MNHEY, CDR2 SVGAGI. The CDR3 is 14 residues long. The ends lost 4 bases at V and 10 bases at J; junction bases unmatched: 4. In nucleotides, the CDR3 is TGTGCCAGCAGTTGGGACAGGGGTGACTCACCCCTCCACTTT. Translated, it gives CASSWDRGDSPLHF.

The chain carries TRBV7-8 and TRBJ2-1, with 10 bases matching TRBD2. The germline V gene encodes CDR1 SGHVS and CDR2 FQNEAQ. V lost 5 bases and J lost 7; bases outside the gene matches: 11. The CDR3 is 16 residues long. CDR3 in DNA: TGTGCCAGCAGCGTGATCGGGACTAGCGTATTGAATGAGCAGTTCTTC. Protein product: CASSVIGTSVLNEQFF.

Here the CDR3 DNA reads TGTGCCAGCAGCTTGCAACAGGGTAACTATGGCTACACCTTC. Translated: CASSLQQGNYGYTF. The chain carries TRBV5-5 and TRBJ1-2; TRBD1 might be the D (6 bases). The germline V gene has CDR1 SGHKS and CDR2 YYEKEE (reference sequence). Deletions cut 1 base from V and 1 base from J, with 8 bases between. The CDR3 consists of 14 residues.

The chain has TRBV30 and TRBJ2-1, with 11 bases that match TRBD2. V trimming: 3 bases; J trimming: 3 bases; junction bases outside the gene matches: 7. The CDR3 runs to 16 residues. Germline loops: CDR1 GTSNPN, CDR2 SVGIG (reference sequence). For the CDR3, the DNA is TGTGCCTGGAGCCAAGGGACTAGCGGACTCTACAATGAGCAGTTCTTC. As protein: CAWSQGTSGLYNEQFF.